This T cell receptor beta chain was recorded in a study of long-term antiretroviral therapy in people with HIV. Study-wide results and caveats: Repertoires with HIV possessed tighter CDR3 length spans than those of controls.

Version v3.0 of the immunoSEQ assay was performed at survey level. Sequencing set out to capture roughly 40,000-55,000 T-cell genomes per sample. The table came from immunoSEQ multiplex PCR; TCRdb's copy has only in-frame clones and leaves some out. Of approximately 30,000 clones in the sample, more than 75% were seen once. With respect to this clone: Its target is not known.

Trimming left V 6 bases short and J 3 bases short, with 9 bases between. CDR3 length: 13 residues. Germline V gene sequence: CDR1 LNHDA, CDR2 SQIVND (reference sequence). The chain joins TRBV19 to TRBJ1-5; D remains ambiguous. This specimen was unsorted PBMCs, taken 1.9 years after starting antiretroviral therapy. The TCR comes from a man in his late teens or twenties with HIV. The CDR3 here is CASSQVLNQPQHF. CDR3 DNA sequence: TGTGCCAGTAGCCAAGTCCTCAATCAGCCCCAGCATTTT.